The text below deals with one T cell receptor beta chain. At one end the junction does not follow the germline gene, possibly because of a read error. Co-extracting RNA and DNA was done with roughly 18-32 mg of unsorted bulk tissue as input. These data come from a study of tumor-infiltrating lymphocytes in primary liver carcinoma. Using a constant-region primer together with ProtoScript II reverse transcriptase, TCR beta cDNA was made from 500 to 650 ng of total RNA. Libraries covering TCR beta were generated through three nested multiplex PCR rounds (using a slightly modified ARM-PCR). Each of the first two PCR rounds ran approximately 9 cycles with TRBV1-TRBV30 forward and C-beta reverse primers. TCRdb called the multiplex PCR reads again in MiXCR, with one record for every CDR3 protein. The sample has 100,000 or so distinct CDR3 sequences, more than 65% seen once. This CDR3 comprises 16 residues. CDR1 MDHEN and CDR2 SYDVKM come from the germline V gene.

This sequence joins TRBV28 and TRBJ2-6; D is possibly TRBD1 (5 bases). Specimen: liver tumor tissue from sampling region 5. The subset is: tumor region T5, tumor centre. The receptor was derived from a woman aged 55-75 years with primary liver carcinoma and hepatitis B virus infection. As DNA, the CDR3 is TGTGCCAGCAGTCGCAGGGAACCCACTGGGGCCAACCTCCTGACTTTC. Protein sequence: CASSRREPTGANLLTF.